A selection of T cell receptor beta chains follows, all from one sample in a study of T cells in localized non-small cell lung cancer. The assay was immunoSEQ multiplex PCR, and TCRdb's table has in-frame clones only and misses some. The data show tens of thousands of clones, about 76% seen once. This specimen consisted of peripheral blood mononuclear cells, obtained before any cancer treatment. These TCRs come from a man aged 40-75 years with stage III lung adenocarcinoma. The CDR3 runs from the conserved cysteine through the conserved F or W. D genes are given only for firm matches. A row's size may be missing; if present it is once, few, many or a size class.

v_gene,d_gene,abundance,j_gene,CDR3nt,CDR3aa
TRBV9,NA,few,TRBJ2-6,TGTGCCAGCAGCGTATTCGGGGCAGGGGCCAACGTCCTGACTTTC,CASSVFGAGANVLTF
TRBV30,NA,NA,TRBJ1-6,TGTGCCTGGACGGTGGATTCACCCCTCCACTTT,CAWTVDSPLHF
TRBV11-3,NA,NA,TRBJ2-1,TGTGCCAGCAGCTCCCGTATCACCGGTGACAATGAGCAGTTCTTC,CASSSRITGDNEQFF
TRBV6-5,NA,NA,TRBJ2-7,TGTGCCAGCAGTTACCGGGACTCGCTCCACGAGCAGTACTTC,CASSYRDSLHEQYF
TRBV6-5,TRBD1,NA,TRBJ1-6,TGTGCCAGCAGTTTAACAGGGGCAGATAATTCACCCCTCCACTTT,CASSLTGADNSPLHF
TRBV6-5,NA,once,TRBJ2-3,TGTGCCAGCAGTTCCGGTTGGACAGCCACAGATACGCAGTATTTT,CASSSGWTATDTQYF
TRBV5-6,NA,NA,TRBJ2-1,TGTGCCAGCAGTGAGGGGGGGCGGGCCTACAATGAGCAGTTCTTC,CASSEGGRAYNEQFF
TRBV9,TRBD1,NA,TRBJ2-7,TGTGCCAGCAGCCCGCAGACAGGGTGGATCTACGAGCAGTACTTC,CASSPQTGWIYEQYF
TRBV28,NA,once,TRBJ2-5,TGTGCCAGCAGTTTAAACGTGGGGGCAGAGGAGACCCAGTACTTC,CASSLNVGAEETQYF
TRBV27,NA,NA,TRBJ2-7,TGTGCCAGCAGTTTAAGGGACTCTACCTACGAGCAGTACTTC,CASSLRDSTYEQYF
TRBV14,TRBD2,NA,TRBJ2-3,TGTGCCAGCAGCCAATGGGGACTAGCTACAGATACGCAGTATTTT,CASSQWGLATDTQYF
TRBV7-8,NA,few,TRBJ2-3,TGTGCCAGCAGCCTAACTGGCACAGATACGCAGTATTTT,CASSLTGTDTQYF
TRBV12-5,NA,NA,TRBJ2-6,TGTGCTAGTGGTTTGAAAACCACCCTCTCTGGGGCCAACGTCCTGACTTTC,CASGLKTTLSGANVLTF
TRBV6-1,TRBD2,NA,TRBJ2-2,TGTGCCAGCAGCCTAATAAGCGGGGCCACCGGGGAGCTGTTTTTT,CASSLISGATGELFF
TRBV5-6,TRBD2,NA,TRBJ2-5,TGTGCCAGCAGCTTGCTGGCGGGGGGGCGGGAGACCCAGTACTTC,CASSLLAGGRETQYF
TRBV2,TRBD1,NA,TRBJ2-7,TGTGCCAGCAGTGTAAGCGGCGGACAGGGGAGGGAGCAGTACTTC,CASSVSGGQGREQYF
TRBV6-6,NA,NA,TRBJ2-1,TGTGCCAGCAAGTACAGGGGGGGGTACAATGAGCAGTTCTTC,CASKYRGGYNEQFF
TRBV9,NA,NA,TRBJ1-4,TGTGCCAGCAGCGTAGGGGGATTTGATGAAAAACTGTTTTTT,CASSVGGFDEKLFF
TRBV29-1,TRBD2,NA,TRBJ2-1,TGCAGCGCGAGGACTAGCGGGGGGGCAACCTACAATGAGCAGTTCTTC,CSARTSGGATYNEQFF
TRBV6-6,TRBD1,NA,TRBJ2-5,TGTGCCAGCAGTAAGGGGGACAGGGTTCAAGAGACCCAGTACTTC,CASSKGDRVQETQYF
TRBV4-2,TRBD2,NA,TRBJ2-2,TGTGCCAGCAGCCCAATCGGGGGGTTCACCGGGGAGCTGTTTTTT,CASSPIGGFTGELFF
TRBV2,NA,few,TRBJ2-1,TGTGCCAGCAGTGAGTTGGTTAATAGGTACAATGAGCAGTTCTTC,CASSELVNRYNEQFF
TRBV11-2,TRBD1,NA,TRBJ2-1,TGTGCCAGCAGCTCCCGGACAGGGGCTGGAAATGAGCAGTTCTTC,CASSSRTGAGNEQFF
TRBV19,NA,NA,TRBJ1-1,TGTGCCAGTAGACGCTCTGAAACAGGTGGGGAATCTGAAGCTTTCTTT,CASRRSETGGESEAFF
TRBV5-4,NA,NA,TRBJ1-2,TGTGCCAGCAGCTCCCGGGACCGCCGAGGATACACCTTC,CASSSRDRRGYTF
TRBV6-5,NA,NA,TRBJ1-1,TGTGCCAGCAGTTACTCTGCGGACAGCACTGAAGCTTTCTTT,CASSYSADSTEAFF
TRBV29-1,TRBD1,NA,TRBJ2-7,TGCAGCGCTTTGACAGGGACCTTCACCTACGAGCAGTACTTC,CSALTGTFTYEQYF
TRBV5-4,TRBD2,few,TRBJ2-3,TGTGCCAGCAGCTCGTGGACTAGCGGGGCAAATACGCAGTATTTT,CASSSWTSGANTQYF
TRBV19,NA,NA,TRBJ2-7,TGTGCCAGTAGTATCGACCGGTCCTACGAGCAGTACTTC,CASSIDRSYEQYF
TRBV28,NA,NA,TRBJ1-4,TGTGCCAGCAGTTTATCCGGGGATGGGAAAAAACTGTTTTTT,CASSLSGDGKKLFF
TRBV2,NA,NA,TRBJ2-7,TGTGCCAGCAGTGAAGCGGGCGAGGGTTCCTACGAGCAGTACTTC,CASSEAGEGSYEQYF
TRBV18,NA,NA,TRBJ2-2,TGTGCCAGCTCACCCAGATTTACCGGGGAGCTGTTTTTT,CASSPRFTGELFF
TRBV28,NA,NA,TRBJ1-6,TGTGCCAGCAGTTTAAGAGACAATAATTCACCCCTCCACTTT,CASSLRDNNSPLHF
TRBV5-4,NA,NA,TRBJ2-2,TGTGCCAGCAGCTTGGTCGCCACCGGGGAGCTGTTTTTT,CASSLVATGELFF
TRBV2,NA,NA,TRBJ2-3,TGTGCCAGCTGTTCGCAGGGTGCAGATACGCAGTATTTT,CASCSQGADTQYF